This T cell receptor beta chain was recorded in a study of T-cell memory formation after mild COVID-19. Study at large: Across donors, TCR clusters were largely donor specific. General observations from the study: Contracting CD8+ clones were enriched in EMRA, CD4+ mainly in CM and EM. CD4+ bias marked clones expanding day 15 to 37, unlike balanced contracting clones. SARS-CoV-2 specificity was not confirmed for second-wave clones peaking on day 37.

The sample holds a few counts of this clonotype. Its antigen is still unknown. One entry per CDR3 protein, called by TCRdb with MiXCR from the 5' RACE reads. This sample yields hundreds of thousands of distinct CDR3 sequences, of which 15% to 20% are seen a single time; around 23% belongs to the top ten. This CDR3 is built from 16 residues. Trimming shortened V by 4 bases and J by 1 base, and 14 bases separated the two germline ends. In germline, CDR1 is MNHNS, CDR2 SASEGT. The clonotype originates from a man between 18 and 35 years old who had mild COVID-19 (a few samples of this study predate the infection). Cell type and time point are not known. The chain links TRBV6-1 to TRBJ1-5; D gene unclear. Sequenced: PBMCs or a T cell subset sorted from them (not recorded which). The CDR3 is CASSASLVRSNQPQHF. The CDR3 coding sequence is TGTGCCAGCAGTGCCTCCCTAGTTCGGAGCAATCAGCCCCAGCATTTT.